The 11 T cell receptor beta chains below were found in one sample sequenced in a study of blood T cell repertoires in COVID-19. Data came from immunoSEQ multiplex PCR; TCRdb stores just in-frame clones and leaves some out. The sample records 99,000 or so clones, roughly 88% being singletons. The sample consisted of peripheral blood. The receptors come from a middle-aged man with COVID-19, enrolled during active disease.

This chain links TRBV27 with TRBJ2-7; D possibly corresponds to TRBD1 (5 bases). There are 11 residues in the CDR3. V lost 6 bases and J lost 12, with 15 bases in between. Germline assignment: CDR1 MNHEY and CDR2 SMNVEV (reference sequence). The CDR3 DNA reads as TGTGCCAGCAGGTATCAGGGTTTGGGGTACTTC. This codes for CASRYQGLGYF.

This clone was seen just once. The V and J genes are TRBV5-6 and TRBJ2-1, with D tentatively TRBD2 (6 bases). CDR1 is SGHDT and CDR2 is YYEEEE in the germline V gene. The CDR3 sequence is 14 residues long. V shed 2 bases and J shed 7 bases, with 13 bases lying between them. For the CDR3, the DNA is TGTGCCAGCAGCTTTACGGGGAGGACGAATGAGCAGTTCTTC. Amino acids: CASSFTGRTNEQFF.

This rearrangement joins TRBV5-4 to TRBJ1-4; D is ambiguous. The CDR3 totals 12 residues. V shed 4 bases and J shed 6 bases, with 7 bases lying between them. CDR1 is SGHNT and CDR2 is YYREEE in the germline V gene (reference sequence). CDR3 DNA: TGTGCCAGCAGCCTTCGAGATGAAAAACTGTTTTTT. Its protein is CASSLRDEKLFF.

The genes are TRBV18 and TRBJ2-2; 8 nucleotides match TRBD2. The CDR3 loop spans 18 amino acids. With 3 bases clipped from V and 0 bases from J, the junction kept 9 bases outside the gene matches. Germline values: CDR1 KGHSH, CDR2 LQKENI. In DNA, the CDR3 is TGTGCCAGCTCACCGGGGGCTAGCGGGCCAACGAACACCGGGGAGCTGTTTTTT. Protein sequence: CASSPGASGPTNTGELFF. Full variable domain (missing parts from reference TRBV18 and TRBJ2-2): NAGVMQNPRHLVRRRGQEARLRCSPMKGHSHVYWYRQLPEEGLKFMVYLQKENIIDESGMPKERFSAEFPKEGPSILRIQQVVRGDSAAYFCASSPGASGPTNTGELFFGEGSRLTVL.

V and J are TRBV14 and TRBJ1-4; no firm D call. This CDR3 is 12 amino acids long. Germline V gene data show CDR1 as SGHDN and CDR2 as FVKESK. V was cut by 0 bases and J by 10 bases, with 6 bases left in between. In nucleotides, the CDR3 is TGTGCCAGCAGCCAAGAACGTAGAAAACTGTTTTTT. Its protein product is CASSQERRKLFF. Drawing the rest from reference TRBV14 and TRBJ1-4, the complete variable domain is EAGVTQFPSHSVIEKGQTVTLRCDPISGHDNLYWYRRVMGKEIKFLLHFVKESKQDESGMPNNRFLAERTGGTYSTLKVQPAELEDSGVYFCASSQERRKLFFGSGTQLSVL.

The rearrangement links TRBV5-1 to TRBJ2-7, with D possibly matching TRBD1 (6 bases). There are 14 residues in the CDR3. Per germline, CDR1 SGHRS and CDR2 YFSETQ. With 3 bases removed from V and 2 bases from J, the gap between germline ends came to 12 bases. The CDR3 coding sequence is TGCGCCAGCAGCTCCGGCGCAGGGGCCTACGAGCAGTACTTC. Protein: CASSSGAGAYEQYF.

CDR3 sequence (DNA): TGTGCCAGCAGCATGACAGGGCAATATAATTCACCCCTCCACTTT. This translates into CASSMTGQYNSPLHF. The V gene is TRBV7-6, the J gene TRBJ1-6; 7 bases agree with TRBD1. V lost 5 bases, J lost 4 bases, and 5 bases stayed unmatched. CDR1 SGHVS and CDR2 FNYEAQ come from the germline V gene. The CDR3 consists of 15 residues.

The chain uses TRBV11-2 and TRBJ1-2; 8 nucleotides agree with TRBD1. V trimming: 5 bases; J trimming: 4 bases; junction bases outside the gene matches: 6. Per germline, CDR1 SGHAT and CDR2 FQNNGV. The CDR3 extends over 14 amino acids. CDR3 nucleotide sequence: TGTGCCAGCAGCCTGGGACAGGAGGTCTATGGCTACACCTTC. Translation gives CASSLGQEVYGYTF.

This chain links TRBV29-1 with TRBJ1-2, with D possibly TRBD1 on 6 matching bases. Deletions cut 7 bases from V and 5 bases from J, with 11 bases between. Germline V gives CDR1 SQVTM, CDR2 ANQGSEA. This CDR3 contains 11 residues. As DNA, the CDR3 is TGCAGCGGTGGGACAAGTTATGGCTACACCTTC. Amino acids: CSGGTSYGYTF.

The CDR3 loop reads CASSVGGWTDTQYF. The CDR3 DNA reads TGTGCCAGCAGCGTAGGGGGCTGGACAGATACGCAGTATTTT. The V gene is TRBV9, the J gene TRBJ2-3; weak D call: TRBD1 (5 bases). Trimming cost V 0 bases and J 3 bases, with 8 bases left between them. The CDR3 runs to 14 residues. CDR1 and CDR2 from the germline V gene are SGDLS and YYNGEE. The full variable domain, with the rest looked up from reference TRBV9 and TRBJ2-3, is DSGVTQTPKHLITATGQRVTLRCSPRSGDLSVYWYQQSLDQGLQFLIQYYNGEERAKGNILERFSAQQFPDLHSELNLSSLELGDSALYFCASSVGGWTDTQYFGPGTRLTVL.

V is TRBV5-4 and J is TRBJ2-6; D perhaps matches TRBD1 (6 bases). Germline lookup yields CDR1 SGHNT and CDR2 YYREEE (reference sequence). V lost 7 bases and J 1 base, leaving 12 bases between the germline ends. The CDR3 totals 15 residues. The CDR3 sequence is CASGRTGSGANVLTF. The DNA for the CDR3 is TGTGCCAGCGGCCGAACAGGGTCTGGGGCCAACGTCCTGACTTTC.